This entry is about one T cell receptor beta chain. This clonotype was counted only a few times. This receptor's antigen is unknown. Qualities for individual bases were not recorded, and no much larger clone is one base off. This sample is drawn from a study of CD8 T cells in ankylosing spondylitis (TCRdb year 2017). General notes on the study: T cell receptor beta repertoires were profiled in healthy donors and ankylosing spondylitis patients so that disease-linked TCR variants could be found. Peripheral blood was sampled, and synovial fluid was also collected from ankylosing spondylitis patients. The full study cohort was made up of roughly 25 ankylosing spondylitis patients and more than 90 healthy donors.

These reads were obtained on an Illumina HiSeq 2500. Quantitative 5'-RACE with molecular barcodes was the method used to prepare the TCR beta libraries. From the authors' description of their analysis: To identify disease-linked TCR variants, a new computational method was used, one built on a probabilistic model of VDJ rearrangement. TCRdb reprocessing: public reads trimmed at Q25 with fastp, clones called with MiXCR, in-frame beta chains kept. Every entry covers one CDR3 protein and lists the most common genes and DNA from its rows. These V and J calls originate from TCRdb's pipeline instead of the authors' own analysis. The sample table contains about 64,000 distinct CDR3 sequences; only one count was recorded for around 6.5% of them. The ten biggest clones cover approximately 5% of the sample. General conclusions and limits of the study: Blood from ankylosing spondylitis patients appeared to be characterized by a TCR beta motif composed of 7 to 9 highly homologous amino acid variants. Some motif variants had previously been reported in the synovial fluid and blood of reactive arthritis patients, which suggests shared mechanisms of disease initiation. The disease-linked clones were reported as significantly enriched in matched synovial fluid samples from ankylosing spondylitis patients. The disease-linked clones had a CD8+ phenotype and were found at relatively low frequencies in peripheral blood.

Synovial fluid samples were paired with blood samples taken from the same ankylosing spondylitis patients. The germline V gene (reference sequence) specifies LNHDA as CDR1 and SQIVND as CDR2. CDR3 length: 13 amino acids, cysteine to phenylalanine. The entry retains the CDR3 DNA only, 39 bases that are in frame from base 1. V was cut back by 1 base and J by 1 base, leaving a gap of 4 bases between them. This TCR was sampled from a male donor with ankylosing spondylitis. Recombination joined TRBV19 with TRBJ1-2; a confident D gene designation cannot be given. The sequenced sample was synovial fluid, either unsorted or a sorted T cell fraction (not recorded which). The bases read TGTGCCAGTAGTATAGGGATTAACTATGGCTACACCTTC. The translation is CASSIGINYGYTF. Here the CDR3 is joined to the reference TRBV19 and TRBJ1-2 genes, and the full variable domain is: DGGITQSPKYLFRKEGQNVTLSCEQNLNHDAMYWYRQDPGQGLRLIYYSQIVNDFQKGDIAEGYSVSREKKESFPLTVTSAQKNPTAFYLCASSIGINYGYTFGSGTRLTVV.